These 8 T cell receptor beta chains originate from one sample sequenced in a study of blood T cells in healthy people across ages. With a J-beta primer mix and a sample-barcoded 5' primer, a second PCR ran about 6 to 11 cycles. Each CDR3 protein gets one entry after TCRdb re-called the 5' RACE reads with MiXCR. The sample includes about 1.5 million distinct CDR3 sequences, 42% of them seen just once. Sequenced material: blood. The receptors were gathered from a woman between 18 and 29 years old in good health.

V usage is TRBV5-1 and J usage is TRBJ2-4; a weak D match, TRBD1 (5 bases). The CDR3 runs to 17 residues. Germline loops: CDR1 SGHRS, CDR2 YFSETQ. Between the trimmed V and J ends, which lost 4 bases and 1 base, there was a span of 18 bases. As DNA, the CDR3 is TGCGCCAGCAGCCCAGGGCTGGACCCCCTGGCCAAAAACATTCAGTACTTC. Its translation is CASSPGLDPLAKNIQYF. The whole variable domain, filled in from reference TRBV5-1 and TRBJ2-4, reads KAGVTQTPRYLIKTRGQQVTLSCSPISGHRSVSWYQQTPGQGLQFLFEYFSETQRNKGNFPGRFSGRQFSNSRSEMNVSTLELGDSALYLCASSPGLDPLAKNIQYFGAGTRLSVL.

This clonotype was detected a few times. The chain has TRBV2 and TRBJ1-4; D is unresolved. The CDR3 is 13 amino acids. V was cut by 5 bases and J by 3 bases, with 7 bases left in between. CDR1 SNHLY and CDR2 FYNNEI come from the germline V gene. For the CDR3, the DNA is TGTGCCAGCAGTAGGATGTCTAATGAAAAACTGTTTTTT. Encoded protein: CASSRMSNEKLFF.

The chain joins TRBV9 to TRBJ2-7; D is possibly TRBD2 (5 bases). The germline V and J ends were trimmed by 5 bases and 4 bases, with 16 bases remaining between them. This CDR3 is 14 amino acids long. Germline values: CDR1 SGDLS, CDR2 YYNGEE. The DNA of the CDR3 is TGTGCCAGCAGTCCGGGAAGAGTAGGGTACGAGCAGTACTTC. Protein: CASSPGRVGYEQYF.

The V gene is TRBV7-9, the J gene TRBJ1-2, with D uncertain. CDR1 and CDR2 (germline): SEHNR, FQNEAQ (reference sequence). With 3 bases removed from V and 6 bases from J, the gap between germline ends came to 11 bases. This CDR3 comprises 13 residues. This CDR3 is CASSFWALDGYTF. CDR3 sequence (DNA): TGTGCCAGCAGCTTCTGGGCGTTGGATGGCTACACCTTC. The variable domain in full, with the rest retrieved from reference TRBV7-9 and TRBJ1-2, is DTGVSQNPRHKITKRGQNVTFRCDPISEHNRLYWYRQTLGQGPEFLTYFQNEAQLEKSRLLSDRFSAERPKGSFSTLEIQRTEQGDSAMYLCASSFWALDGYTFGSGTRLTVV.

This clonotype was detected only a few times. This sequence joins TRBV4-1 and TRBJ1-1; no clear D gene. CDR1 and CDR2 (germline): MGHRA, YSYEKL. This CDR3 comprises 14 residues. V dropped 0 bases and J dropped 4 bases, with 9 bases sitting between them. CDR3 nucleotide sequence: TGCGCCAGCAGCCAAGAACCGGGAGCCACTGAAGCTTTCTTT. Protein product: CASSQEPGATEAFF.

The rearrangement uses TRBV7-9 and TRBJ2-7; TRBD2 aligns across 12 bases. V shed 3 bases, J shed 2 bases, and the junction held 2 bases outside the gene matches. This CDR3 contains 15 residues. In germline, CDR1 is SEHNR, CDR2 FQNEAQ (reference sequence). The CDR3 sequence: CASSFLAGGPYEQYF. The CDR3 DNA reads TGTGCCAGCAGCTTCCTAGCGGGAGGGCCCTACGAGCAGTACTTC.

The chain uses TRBV21-1 and TRBJ1-2. TRBV21-1 counts as a pseudogene. This CDR3 has 12 amino acids. The chain's CDR3 is CASSKMGNGYTF. The DNA for the CDR3 is TGTGCCAGCAGCAAGATGGGGAATGGCTACACCTTC.

The chain couples TRBV20-1 to TRBJ2-7, with 8 positions matching TRBD2. Trimming took 1 base from V and 1 from J; bases not matched to a gene: 21. CDR1 and CDR2 from the germline V gene are DFQATT and SNEGSKA (reference sequence). The CDR3 extends over 20 amino acids. CDR3 DNA: TGCAGTGCTAGAGGCTCCTCCTTGCGGGGGGCCGTCCTTCCTTCCTACGAGCAGTACTTC. Amino acids: CSARGSSLRGAVLPSYEQYF.